This T cell receptor beta chain was sequenced in a study of T cells in Graves' hyperthyroidism and ophthalmopathy. Looking at the study overall: Upon initial diagnosis and before any treatment, peripheral blood was collected.

V shed 4 bases and J 6 bases; nucleotides not matched to a gene: 4. This CDR3 comprises 13 residues. Germline values: CDR1 DFQATT, CDR2 SNEGSKA (reference sequence). Researchers amplified the TCR beta CDR3 regions from RNA transcripts. HTBI primers were used for first-round RT-PCR of the TCR CDR3. TCRdb recomputed calls from the multiplex PCR reads with MiXCR, one row per CDR3 protein. The sample lists under 200,000 distinct CDR3 sequences; roughly 9.4% were seen once. Hyperthyroidism was newly diagnosed in patients aged 18 to 65 (duration under 2 months). Initially, at the first diagnosis of hyperthyroidism and before any ophthalmopathy symptoms, blood was sampled. Extraction of PBMCs used around 9.6 ml of fresh peripheral blood.

Sequenced material: blood. This chain connects TRBV20-1 to TRBJ2-3, with TRBD1 matching 10 bases. The receptor was isolated from a woman younger than 30 with Graves' hyperthyroidism that later progressed to Graves' ophthalmopathy. CDR3 in amino acids: CSAKGQGEDTQYF. CDR3 nucleotide sequence: TGCAGTGCTAAAGGACAGGGGGAGGATACGCAGTATTTT.